The clone carrying this TCR beta chain has a handful of counts. These data are taken from a study of identical twins. MiXCR was run by TCRdb on the 5' RACE reads, yielding one entry per CDR3 protein. Altogether roughly 770,000 distinct CDR3 sequences are present, approximately 18% being singletons, with the ten largest covering 13%. A further study also used this sample, focusing on T cells expressing NK-cell markers. That study reports: From sorted CD3+CD56+NKG2C+, CD3+CD56+NKG2C- and CD3+CD56-NKG2C+ T cells came the TCR beta repertoires. Restriction of sorting to alpha-beta TCR T cells was accomplished in several experiments using an anti-gamma-delta TCR antibody. HCMV specificity of the expanded NKG2C+ T cell clones was not established.

Specimen: PBMCs. This TCR came from a woman under 30 in good health.

The CDR3 loop reads CASRPGRRNSPLHF. The CDR3 coding sequence is TGTGCCAGCAGGCCGGGCAGGAGGAATTCACCCCTCCACTTT. This sequence joins TRBV6-2 or TRBV6-3 and TRBJ1-6; D gene uncertain. Deletions cut 6 bases from V and 7 bases from J, with 13 bases between. Germline V lookup: CDR1 MNHEY, CDR2 SVGEGT. This CDR3 has 14 residues.